The 20 T cell receptor beta chains reported below all come from one sample, sequenced in a study of CD4 T cells in relation to SARS-CoV-2 and coronaviruses. CD4+ T cells from unexposed donors were obtained before the COVID-19 pandemic (2011-2018). After roughly ten days of culture, CD4+ T cells were isolated. These TCRs' antigens remain unknown. This table comes from immunoSEQ multiplex PCR, and its TCRdb copy is limited to in-frame clones, with some not included. The repertoire holds 21,000 or so clones, with 75% to 85% as singletons. What was sequenced was CD4+ T cells from PBMCs, cultured in vitro. Source of these receptors: a human donor in good health.

This clone was detected a few times. The chain uses TRBV6-1 and TRBJ1-1; D is perhaps TRBD1 (5 bases). Trimming left V 2 bases short and J 5 bases short, with 9 bases between. In germline, CDR1 is MNHNS, CDR2 SASEGT. CDR3 length: 13 amino acids. CDR3 nucleotide sequence: TGTGCCAGCAGTGAACAGGGAGGGACTGAAGCTTTCTTT. Translation gives CASSEQGGTEAFF.

The CDR3 sequence: CASSVLSGVDAGELFF. The CDR3 DNA follows: TGTGCCAGCAGCGTATTGAGCGGGGTCGACGCCGGGGAGCTGTTTTTT. V is TRBV9 and J is TRBJ2-2, with TRBD2 matching 7 bases. The CDR3 runs 16 residues. The germline gives CDR1 SGDLS, CDR2 YYNGEE. The ends lost 1 base at V and 6 bases at J; junction bases unmatched: 9.

This clone was detected only once. This chain links TRBV19 with TRBJ2-1; TRBD1 agrees at 7 bases. This CDR3 contains 16 residues. V dropped 3 bases and J dropped 2; count of bases not matched to a gene: 7. CDR1 and CDR2 from the germline V gene are LNHDA and SQIVND (reference sequence). The CDR3 loop is CASSIHGQGAYNEQFF. The CDR3 coding sequence is TGTGCCAGTAGTATCCACGGGCAGGGGGCCTACAATGAGCAGTTCTTC.

The rearrangement joins TRBV28 to TRBJ2-6; D ambiguous. CDR3 size: 17 residues. CDR1 and CDR2 (germline): MDHEN, SYDVKM. V was shortened by 6 bases and J by 2 bases, with 17 bases between the two germline ends. CDR3 region: CASSLYSGGAGANVLTF. The CDR3 DNA follows: TGTGCCAGCAGCCTGTATTCTGGTGGGGCTGGGGCCAACGTCCTGACTTTC. The variable domain in full, with the rest retrieved from reference TRBV28 and TRBJ2-6, is DVKVTQSSRYLVKRTGEKVFLECVQDMDHENMFWYRQDPGLGLRLIYFSYDVKMKEKGDIPEGYSVSREKKERFSLILESASTNQTSMYLCASSLYSGGAGANVLTFGAGSRLTVL.

This chain connects TRBV7-6 to TRBJ1-5; D possibly corresponds to TRBD1 (5 bases). Germline V gene lookup returns CDR1 SGHVS and CDR2 FNYEAQ. Trimming removed 7 bases at V and 5 bases at J, with 12 bases between. The CDR3 runs to 13 residues. The CDR3 DNA is TGTGCCAGCATCGGGACGGCGGATCAGCCCCAGCATTTT. This gives the protein CASIGTADQPQHF.

The chain is built from TRBV6-5 and TRBJ2-5; 7 nucleotides align to TRBD2. Germline loops: CDR1 MNHEY, CDR2 SVGAGI. The CDR3 length is 13 residues. After removal of 9 bases from V and 2 bases from J, the junction contained 6 bases not matched to a gene. This CDR3 is CASGRGWQETQYF. In DNA form, the CDR3 reads TGTGCCAGTGGGAGGGGATGGCAAGAGACCCAGTACTTC.

The chain has TRBV7-2 and TRBJ2-2, with 9 bases aligning to TRBD2. From germline, CDR1 is SGHTA and CDR2 FQGNSA. The CDR3 has 15 residues. V trimming: 1 base; J trimming: 4 bases; junction bases outside the gene matches: 1. CDR3 in amino acids: CASSLGTSATGELFF. CDR3 bases: TGTGCCAGCAGCTTAGGGACTAGCGCCACCGGGGAGCTGTTTTTT.

The rearrangement uses TRBV6-5 and TRBJ2-1; D is possibly TRBD2 (6 bases). The CDR3 is 16 residues long. Trimming stripped 2 bases from V and 4 bases from J, with 15 bases between. Germline V gene sequence: CDR1 MNHEY, CDR2 SVGAGI. Here the CDR3 reads CASSYLASALYNEQFF. The CDR3 coding sequence is TGTGCCAGCAGTTACCTCGCTAGCGCATTATACAATGAGCAGTTCTTC.

V and J are TRBV2 and TRBJ1-5; D uncertain. This CDR3 region has 15 residues. CDR1 and CDR2 from the germline V gene are SNHLY and FYNNEI. V lost 7 bases, J lost 4 bases, and 17 bases lay in between. DNA of the CDR3: TGTGCCAGCAAATTCGAGGACGTGGGAAATCAGCCCCAGCATTTT. Protein product: CASKFEDVGNQPQHF.

In this sample, this clone turned up once. V usage is TRBV11-2 and J usage is TRBJ1-6; 11 bases fit TRBD1. V dropped 4 bases and J dropped 7; count of bases not matched to a gene: 6. The CDR3 is 16 amino acids. CDR1 and CDR2 from the germline V gene are SGHAT and FQNNGV. CDR3 coding DNA: TGTGCCAGCAGCTCAGGACAGGGGGCGATGAATTCACCCCTCCACTTT. Translation: CASSSGQGAMNSPLHF.

The V call is TRBV21-1, the J call TRBJ2-1; TRBD2, the table's D call, lacks a check against the DNA. TRBV21-1 is deemed a pseudogene. This CDR3 region has 16 residues. The CDR3 is CASSKAETSGRNEQFF. In DNA form, the CDR3 reads TGTGCCAGCAGCAAAGCAGAGACTAGCGGGAGAAATGAGCAGTTCTTC.

V gene TRBV6-5 combines with J gene TRBJ1-2; a weak D match, TRBD1 (5 bases). V was pared by 4 bases and J by 5 bases, with 11 bases between. Germline loops: CDR1 MNHEY, CDR2 SVGAGI. The CDR3 contains 13 residues. The CDR3 nucleotides read TGTGCCAGCAGTTTTAAAGGGGATTATGGCTACACCTTC. Its protein product is CASSFKGDYGYTF.

CDR3 bases: TGTGCCAGCAACAGCAGACAGGGACGAAATGAGCAGTTCTTC. It is translated as CASNSRQGRNEQFF. The rearrangement links TRBV25-1 to TRBJ2-1; 7 bases are shared with TRBD1. This CDR3 contains 14 residues. V dropped 7 bases and J dropped 7; count of bases not matched to a gene: 10. Per germline, CDR1 MGHDK and CDR2 SYGVNS.

The rearrangement links TRBV19 to TRBJ2-7; TRBD1 aligns across 7 bases. This CDR3 has 16 residues. Germline lookup yields CDR1 LNHDA and CDR2 SQIVND (reference sequence). V lost 6 bases, J lost 0 bases, and 11 bases stayed unmatched. This CDR3 is CASREYGTDLSYEQYF. CDR3 in DNA: TGTGCCAGTAGAGAATATGGGACAGATCTCTCCTACGAGCAGTACTTC.

The rearrangement joins TRBV3-1 (or the pseudogene TRBV3-2) to TRBJ2-3; D is possibly TRBD1 or TRBD2 (6 bases each). The V and J ends lost 0 bases and 6 bases respectively, with 13 bases between them. Germline CDR1 is LGHDT and CDR2 is YNNKEL (reference sequence). This CDR3 is 15 amino acids long. CDR3 nucleotides: TGTGCCAGCAGCCAAGATGGCAGGGGAGGCGATACGCAGTATTTT. Protein sequence: CASSQDGRGGDTQYF.

The chain joins TRBV30 to TRBJ1-3; TRBD1 might be the D (5 bases). Germline CDR1 is GTSNPN and CDR2 is SVGIG (reference sequence). Trimming cost V 7 bases and J 1 base, with 17 bases left between them. This CDR3 comprises 15 residues. The CDR3 spells CASHAAGPSGNTIYF. DNA for the CDR3: TGTGCCTCACACGCGGCAGGGCCTTCTGGAAACACCATATATTTT.

This chain's CDR3 is CASSLGHTGAYEQYF. In nucleotides, the CDR3 is TGTGCCAGCAGCTTAGGTCACACAGGGGCCTACGAGCAGTACTTC. The chain has TRBV7-9 and TRBJ2-7, with 7 bases matching TRBD1. Germline-derived CDR1 and CDR2 are SEHNR and FQNEAQ (reference sequence). Trimming removed 1 base from V and 2 bases from J; junction bases left unmatched: 5. The CDR3 is 15 amino acids.

The chain uses TRBV25-1 and TRBJ2-7, with D unclear. From germline, CDR1 is MGHDK and CDR2 SYGVNS. V was cut by 8 bases and J by 5 bases, with 13 bases left in between. This CDR3 has 12 amino acids. The CDR3 loop is CASRSGYHEQYF. The CDR3, as DNA: TGTGCCAGCCGGTCCGGGTACCACGAGCAGTACTTC.

The V gene is TRBV28, the J gene TRBJ1-1, with no clear D. The CDR3 consists of 14 residues. The germline V gene encodes CDR1 MDHEN and CDR2 SYDVKM. V dropped 5 bases and J dropped 3 bases, with 13 bases sitting between them. The CDR3 DNA sequence: TGTGCCAGCAGTCCGGCGGACGTTGACACTGAAGCTTTCTTT. Its protein product is CASSPADVDTEAFF.

This rearrangement joins TRBV27 to TRBJ2-2; a possible D gene is TRBD2 (5 bases). Trimming cost V 8 bases and J 8 bases, with 21 bases left between them. The CDR3 has 15 amino acids. CDR1 MNHEY and CDR2 SMNVEV come from the germline V gene (reference sequence). In DNA form, the CDR3 reads TGTGCCAGCCAAAAAAGAGGGCGCGGGCCTGGGGAGCTGTTTTTT. This codes for CASQKRGRGPGELFF.